The 21 T cell receptor beta chains below were found in one sample sequenced in a study of Tregs in tolerant kidney transplant recipients. Produced via immunoSEQ multiplex PCR; TCRdb's table is partial and in-frame only. The data show some 68,000 clones, with 84% seen just once and around 4.5% held by the top ten. The sequenced material came from CD4+ T cells from blood. The receptors originated from a human donor in good health.

The V and J genes are TRBV18 and TRBJ2-3; perhaps TRBD1 as D (5 bases). CDR1 is KGHSH and CDR2 is LQKENI in the germline V gene. V was pared by 3 bases and J by 2 bases, with 15 bases between. This CDR3 has 16 amino acids. In DNA form, the CDR3 reads TGTGCCAGCTCACCGACGACCCTGGACAACACAGATACGCAGTATTTT. Protein product: CASSPTTLDNTDTQYF.

The rearrangement joins TRBV2 to TRBJ2-2; 7 nucleotides line up with TRBD1. This CDR3 contains 17 residues. V trimming: 6 bases; J trimming: 6 bases; junction bases outside the gene matches: 16. Per the germline V gene, CDR1 is SNHLY and CDR2 is FYNNEI. CDR3 amino acids: CASSANGRQGISGELFF. CDR3 nucleotides: TGTGCCAGCAGCGCTAACGGACGACAGGGAATCTCCGGGGAGCTGTTTTTT. Looking up the rest from reference TRBV2 and TRBJ2-2 gives the full variable domain: EPEVTQTPSHQVTQMGQEVILRCVPISNHLYFYWYRQILGQKVEFLVSFYNNEISEKSEIFDDQFSVERPDGSNFTLKIRSTKLEDSAMYFCASSANGRQGISGELFFGEGSRLTVL.

The chain links TRBV6-1 to TRBJ2-5, with D possibly matching TRBD2 (6 bases). The CDR3 loop spans 13 amino acids. CDR1 is MNHNS, CDR2 SASEGT, per germline. The V end was cut by 7 bases, the J end by 5 bases, with 14 bases between. The CDR3 protein is CASISGSAETQYF. The DNA of the CDR3 is TGTGCCAGCATATCCGGGAGCGCGGAGACCCAGTACTTC.

This chain connects TRBV6-1 to TRBJ2-7, with 7 bases that match TRBD1. The CDR3 loop spans 15 amino acids. With 4 bases clipped from V and 1 base from J, the junction kept 7 bases outside the gene matches. The germline V gene has CDR1 MNHNS and CDR2 SASEGT. DNA for the CDR3: TGTGCCAGCAGTGTTCGACAGGGAAGTTCCTACGAGCAGTACTTC. Residues: CASSVRQGSSYEQYF.

This sequence joins TRBV30 and TRBJ1-3; D is undetermined. This CDR3 is built from 13 residues. The V gene's germline CDR1 is GTSNPN and CDR2 SVGIG (reference sequence). V shed 2 bases and J shed 0 bases, with 5 bases lying between them. The CDR3 here is CAWSRSSGNTIYF. The CDR3 region has the DNA TGTGCCTGGAGTAGAAGCTCTGGAAACACCATATATTTT.

This clone was counted only a few times. The chain is built from TRBV7-2 and TRBJ1-4; the D gene is possibly TRBD1 (5 bases). CDR1 is SGHTA and CDR2 is FQGNSA in the germline V gene. The CDR3 has 15 residues. Between the trimmed V and J ends, which lost 5 bases and 6 bases, there was a span of 16 bases. CDR3 sequence (DNA): TGTGCCAGCAGCGAACCGGGTGGGACGGATGAAAAACTGTTTTTT. Protein product: CASSEPGGTDEKLFF.

The V call is TRBV18, the J call TRBJ2-5; 9 nucleotides align to TRBD2. Trimming removed 1 base from V and 2 bases from J; junction bases left unmatched: 5. Per germline, CDR1 KGHSH and CDR2 LQKENI. This CDR3 has 16 amino acids. CDR3 DNA sequence: TGTGCCAGCTCACCACTTAGCGGGAGTGGTCAAGAGACCCAGTACTTC. This translates into CASSPLSGSGQETQYF.

The J gene is TRBJ1-2, the V gene TRBV7-8; D call uncertain. The germline V gene has CDR1 SGHVS and CDR2 FQNEAQ. The CDR3 covers 15 residues. Trimming cost V 5 bases and J 0 bases, with 13 bases left between them. CDR3 nucleotide sequence: TGTGCCAGCAGCCCTACACGGCGGACTAACTATGGCTACACCTTC. Translation gives CASSPTRRTNYGYTF.

This clone came up a few times. The chain recombines TRBV6-5 with TRBJ1-3; D is unresolved. Germline loops: CDR1 MNHEY, CDR2 SVGAGI. Trimming took 7 bases from V and 0 from J, leaving 7 bases between them. There are 13 residues in the CDR3. CDR3 sequence: CASKVPSGNTIYF. The DNA of the CDR3 is TGTGCCAGCAAGGTGCCCTCTGGAAACACCATATATTTT.

The V gene is TRBV5-1, the J gene TRBJ1-3; tentatively, D is TRBD1 (5 bases). The V end was cut by 4 bases, the J end by 3 bases, with 11 bases between. In germline, CDR1 is SGHRS, CDR2 YFSETQ. The CDR3 extends over 14 amino acids. The CDR3 DNA sequence: TGCGCCAGCAGCAGAGGGGTCAGTGGAAACACCATATATTTT. Translation: CASSRGVSGNTIYF.

CDR3 protein: CASIGGRGTGRTEAFF. CDR3 nucleotide sequence: TGTGCCAGCATAGGAGGGCGAGGGACGGGGCGCACTGAAGCTTTCTTT. The chain is built from TRBV27 and TRBJ1-1, with D perhaps matching TRBD1 (5 bases). Germline loops: CDR1 MNHEY, CDR2 SMNVEV (reference sequence). This CDR3 is built from 16 residues. The V gene lost 7 bases and the J gene lost 4 bases, with 22 bases spanning the gap.

The J gene is TRBJ2-7, the V gene TRBV4-2; TRBD2 aligns across 8 bases. CDR1 is LGHNA, CDR2 YNFKEQ, per germline. V dropped 5 bases and J dropped 0; count of bases not matched to a gene: 6. This CDR3 has 15 residues. In nucleotides, the CDR3 is TGTGCCAGCAGCAAGACTAGCGTAAACTCCTACGAGCAGTACTTC. Amino acid sequence: CASSKTSVNSYEQYF.

The chain carries TRBV4-3 and TRBJ1-2; no definite D call. V was trimmed by 1 base and J by 6 bases, leaving 18 bases between them. The CDR3 is 16 amino acids. The germline V gene encodes CDR1 LGHNA and CDR2 YSLEER. The CDR3 region has the DNA TGCGCCAGCAGCCAAGGAAGTCCAGGCGGCGTTAATGGCTACACCTTC. It codes for CASSQGSPGGVNGYTF.

The genes are TRBV6-5 and TRBJ1-2; D is perhaps TRBD1 (5 bases). The CDR3 loop spans 14 amino acids. From germline, CDR1 is MNHEY and CDR2 SVGAGI. V was pared by 6 bases and J by 0 bases, with 11 bases between. CDR3 sequence (DNA): TGTGCCAGCAGGATGACAGCCTCTAACTATGGCTACACCTTC. The encoded protein is CASRMTASNYGYTF.

The chain joins TRBV6-5 to TRBJ1-2, with unresolved D. Germline-derived CDR1 and CDR2 are MNHEY and SVGAGI. The CDR3 consists of 11 residues. Trimming shortened V by 8 bases and J by 6 bases, and 10 bases separated the two germline ends. The chain's CDR3 is CASHFSNGYTF. DNA for the CDR3: TGTGCCAGCCATTTCTCCAATGGCTACACCTTC.

The V gene is TRBV7-2, the J gene TRBJ1-1, with TRBD1 as a possible D gene (5 bases). The CDR3 runs to 15 residues. Deletions cut 5 bases from V and 1 base from J, with 14 bases between. CDR1 is SGHTA and CDR2 is FQGNSA in the germline V gene. CDR3 in DNA: TGTGCCAGCAGCCCTGAGGGGCCAGCGAACACTGAAGCTTTCTTT. The encoded protein is CASSPEGPANTEAFF.

The chain uses TRBV18 and TRBJ2-7; D gene uncertain. Germline CDR1 reads KGHSH; CDR2 reads LQKENI. Between the trimmed V and J ends, which lost 2 bases and 6 bases, there was a span of 5 bases. The CDR3 runs to 11 residues. The CDR3 DNA reads as TGTGCCAGCTCACCAGGGGTCGAGCAGTACTTC. Its protein product is CASSPGVEQYF.

This clone was detected once. The J gene is TRBJ2-2, the V gene TRBV2; 7 bases are shared with TRBD1. This CDR3 has 14 amino acids. Germline CDR1 SNHLY, CDR2 FYNNEI. The ends lost 7 bases at V and 6 bases at J; junction bases unmatched: 8. CDR3 bases: TGTGCCAGCAAACTCCGGGACAGCCCCGGGGAGCTGTTTTTT. This translates into CASKLRDSPGELFF.

This chain joins TRBV6-5 and TRBJ1-1; a possible D gene is TRBD1 (5 bases). Germline V CDR1 and CDR2: MNHEY, SVGAGI. The CDR3 totals 14 residues. Trimming cost V 3 bases and J 5 bases, with 13 bases left between them. DNA for the CDR3: TGTGCCAGCAGTTATTCGGTTCAGGGTACTGAAGCTTTCTTT. Translated, it gives CASSYSVQGTEAFF.

The chain joins TRBV18 to TRBJ2-2; no firm D call. Germline CDR1 is KGHSH and CDR2 is LQKENI. V was cut by 5 bases and J by 5 bases, with 9 bases left in between. The CDR3 sequence is 13 residues long. CDR3 coding DNA: TGTGCCAGCTCATCGGCGAGAACCGGGGAGCTGTTTTTT. Its protein is CASSSARTGELFF.

The rearrangement joins TRBV6-6 to TRBJ1-1; D is uncertain. Per germline, CDR1 MNHNY and CDR2 SVGAGI (reference sequence). V was cut by 2 bases and J by 2 bases, with 9 bases left in between. This CDR3 is 14 amino acids long. The CDR3 loop is CASSYPESNTEAFF. The CDR3 DNA follows: TGTGCCAGCAGTTACCCAGAGAGTAACACTGAAGCTTTCTTT.